The 5 T cell receptor beta chains below all came from one sample that was sequenced in a study of blood T cell repertoires in COVID-19 (dated by TCRdb to about 2020). The library was generated by the immunoSEQ multiplex PCR assay. Here the immuneACCESS table is served through TCRdb, limited to in-frame sequences with V and J called. Missing clones are a known gap in these copies; in checked studies unresolved V genes cover under half, and the rest lacks a known reason. The sample records around 150,000 clones, roughly 73% of which are singletons. The ten largest clones take up 2.8% of the sample. The material sequenced was peripheral blood. The receptors stem from a man between 65 and 85 years old with acute or convalescent COVID-19.

This clone has only one observation. The V call is TRBV27, the J call TRBJ1-5; no clear D. The V and J ends lost 0 bases and 2 bases respectively, with 8 bases between them. The CDR3 contains 15 residues. Germline V CDR1 and CDR2: MNHEY, SMNVEV (reference sequence). The DNA of the CDR3 is TGTGCCAGCAGTTTATCGTTGGCAGGCAATCAGCCCCAGCATTTT. Its translation: CASSLSLAGNQPQHF.

The chain recombines TRBV6-5 with TRBJ1-3, with D perhaps matching TRBD1 (6 bases). V was trimmed by 3 bases and J by 0 bases, leaving 12 bases between them. The CDR3 extends over 16 amino acids. From germline, CDR1 is MNHEY and CDR2 SVGAGI. CDR3 coding DNA: TGTGCCAGCAGTTATTCACAGGGCCCCTCTGGAAACACCATATATTTT. Protein: CASSYSQGPSGNTIYF.

This chain connects TRBV10-3 to TRBJ1-2; weak D call: TRBD1 (6 bases). CDR1 ENHRY and CDR2 SYGVKD come from the germline V gene. This CDR3 is built from 17 residues. Trimming took 3 bases from V and 4 from J, leaving 21 bases between them. The DNA for the CDR3 is TGTGCCATCAGTGAACTCCCCCTACGGGGGGCCGGCTATGGCTACACCTTC. Residues: CAISELPLRGAGYGYTF.

The chain joins TRBV29-1 to TRBJ2-1; the match to TRBD2 covers 7 bases. The germline CDR1 and CDR2 sequences are SQVTM and ANQGSEA. V lost 6 bases, J lost 9 bases, and 14 bases stayed unmatched. The CDR3 contains 14 residues. The CDR3 DNA follows: TGCAGCGTCCAAGGAGGGACTACGGACGGTGAGCAGTTCTTC. This gives the protein CSVQGGTTDGEQFF.

This clone was observed a handful of times. V usage is TRBV2 and J usage is TRBJ1-2; D ambiguous. The V gene lost 7 bases and the J gene lost 2 bases, with 11 bases spanning the gap. This CDR3 spans 13 amino acids. The germline gives CDR1 SNHLY, CDR2 FYNNEI. This CDR3 is CASTVLSNYGYTF. The CDR3 DNA reads as TGTGCCAGCACCGTCCTATCCAACTATGGCTACACCTTC.